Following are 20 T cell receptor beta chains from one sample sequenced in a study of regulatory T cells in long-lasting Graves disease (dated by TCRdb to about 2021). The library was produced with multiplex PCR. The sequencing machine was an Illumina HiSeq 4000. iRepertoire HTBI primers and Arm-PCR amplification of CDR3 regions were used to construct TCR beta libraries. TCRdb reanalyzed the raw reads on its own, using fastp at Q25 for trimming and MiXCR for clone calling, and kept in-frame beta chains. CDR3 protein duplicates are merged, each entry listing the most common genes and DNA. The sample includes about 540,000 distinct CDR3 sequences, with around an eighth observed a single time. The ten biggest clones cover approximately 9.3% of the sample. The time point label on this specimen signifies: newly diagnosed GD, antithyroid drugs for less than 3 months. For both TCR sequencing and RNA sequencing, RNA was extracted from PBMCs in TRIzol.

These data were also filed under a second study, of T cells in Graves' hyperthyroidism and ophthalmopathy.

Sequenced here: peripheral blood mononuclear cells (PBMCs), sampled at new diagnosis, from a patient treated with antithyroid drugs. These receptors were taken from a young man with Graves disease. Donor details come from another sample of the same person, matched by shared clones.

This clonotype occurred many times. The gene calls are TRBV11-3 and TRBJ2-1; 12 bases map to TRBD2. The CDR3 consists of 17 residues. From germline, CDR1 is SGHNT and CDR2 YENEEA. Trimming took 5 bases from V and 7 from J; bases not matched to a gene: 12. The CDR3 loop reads CASSPGASGRGRNEQFF. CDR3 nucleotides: TGTGCCAGCAGCCCGGGGGCTAGCGGGAGGGGGAGGAATGAGCAGTTCTTC.

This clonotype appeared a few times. The CDR3 loop is CSVEDRVGGSYTF. The CDR3 region has the DNA TGCAGCGTTGAAGATAGAGTCGGTGGGAGCTACACCTTC. The chain carries TRBV29-1 and TRBJ1-2; D gene unclear. The V end was cut by 0 bases, the J end by 9 bases, with 14 bases between. Germline CDR1 and CDR2: SQVTM and ANQGSEA. The CDR3 spans 13 residues.

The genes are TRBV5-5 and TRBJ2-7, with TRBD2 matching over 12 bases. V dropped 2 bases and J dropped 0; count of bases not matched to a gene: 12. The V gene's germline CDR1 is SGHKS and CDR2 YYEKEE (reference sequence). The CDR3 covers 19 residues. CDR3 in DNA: TGTGCCAGCAGCTTTGAGGACCCTAGCGGGAGGGCCTACTCCTACGAGCAGTACTTC. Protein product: CASSFEDPSGRAYSYEQYF. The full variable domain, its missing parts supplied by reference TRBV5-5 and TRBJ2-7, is DAGVTQSPTHLIKTRGQQVTLRCSPISGHKSVSWYQQVLGQGPQFIFQYYEKEERGRGNFPDRFSARQFPNYSSELNVNALLLGDSALYLCASSFEDPSGRAYSYEQYFGPGTRLTVT.

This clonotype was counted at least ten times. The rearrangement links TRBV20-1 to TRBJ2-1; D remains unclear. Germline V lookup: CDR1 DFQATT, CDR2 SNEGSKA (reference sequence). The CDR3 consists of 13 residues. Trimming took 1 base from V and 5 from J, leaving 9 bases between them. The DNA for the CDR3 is TGCAGTGCTAGAGCGGGTCGAAACAATGAGCAGTTCTTC. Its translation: CSARAGRNNEQFF.

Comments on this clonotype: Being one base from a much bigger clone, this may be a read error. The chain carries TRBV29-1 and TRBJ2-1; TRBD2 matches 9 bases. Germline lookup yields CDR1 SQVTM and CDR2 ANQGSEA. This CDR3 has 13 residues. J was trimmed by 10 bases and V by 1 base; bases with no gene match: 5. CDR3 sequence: CSVEGSGSYEQFF. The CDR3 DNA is TGCAGCGTTGAAGGTAGCGGGAGCTACGAGCAGTTCTTC.

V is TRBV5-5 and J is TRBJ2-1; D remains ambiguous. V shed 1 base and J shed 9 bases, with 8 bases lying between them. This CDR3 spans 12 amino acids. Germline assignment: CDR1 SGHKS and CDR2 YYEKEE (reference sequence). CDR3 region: CASSLRVPEQFF. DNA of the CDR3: TGTGCCAGCAGCTTGAGGGTTCCTGAGCAGTTCTTC.

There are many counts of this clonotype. This chain's CDR3 is CASSPRTAYGEQYF. CDR3 nucleotide sequence: TGTGCCAGCAGCCCGAGAACGGCGTACGGCGAGCAGTACTTC. This chain connects TRBV11-2 to TRBJ2-7, with D uncertain. The CDR3 spans 14 residues. V was cut by 5 bases and J by 6 bases, with 17 bases left in between. Germline assignment: CDR1 SGHAT and CDR2 FQNNGV.

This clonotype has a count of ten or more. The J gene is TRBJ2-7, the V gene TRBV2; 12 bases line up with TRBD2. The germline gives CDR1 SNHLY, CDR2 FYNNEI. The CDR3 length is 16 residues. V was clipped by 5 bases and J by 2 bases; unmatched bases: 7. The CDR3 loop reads CASSWRPSGRAYEQYF. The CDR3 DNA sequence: TGTGCCAGCAGTTGGCGGCCTAGCGGGAGGGCCTACGAGCAGTACTTC.

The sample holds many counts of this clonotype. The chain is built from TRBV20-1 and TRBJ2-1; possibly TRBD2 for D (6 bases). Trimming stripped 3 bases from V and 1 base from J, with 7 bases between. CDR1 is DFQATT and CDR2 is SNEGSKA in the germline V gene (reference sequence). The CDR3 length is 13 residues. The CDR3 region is CSASSGSYNEQFF. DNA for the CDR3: TGCAGTGCTAGTAGCGGATCCTACAATGAGCAGTTCTTC.

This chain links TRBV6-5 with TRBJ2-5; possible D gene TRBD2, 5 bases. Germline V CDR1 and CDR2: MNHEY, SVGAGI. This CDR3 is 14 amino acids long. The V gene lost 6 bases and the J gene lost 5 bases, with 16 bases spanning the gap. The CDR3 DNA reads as TGTGCCAGCAGCTTACTAGGTTCGGCGGAGACCCAGTACTTC. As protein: CASSLLGSAETQYF.

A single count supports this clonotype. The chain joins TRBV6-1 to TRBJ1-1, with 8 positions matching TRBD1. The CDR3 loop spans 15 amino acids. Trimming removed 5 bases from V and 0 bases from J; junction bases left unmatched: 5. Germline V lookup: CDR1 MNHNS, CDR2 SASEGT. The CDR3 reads CASSRDRRMNTEAFF. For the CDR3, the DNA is TGTGCCAGCAGTCGGGACAGGCGGATGAACACTGAAGCTTTCTTT.

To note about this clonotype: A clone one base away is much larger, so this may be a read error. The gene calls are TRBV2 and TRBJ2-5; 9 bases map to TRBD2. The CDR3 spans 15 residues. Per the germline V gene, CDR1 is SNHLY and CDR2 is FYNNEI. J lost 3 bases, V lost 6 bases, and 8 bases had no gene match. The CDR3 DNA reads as TGTGCCAGCAGGGGGGGGGCTAGCGGGAAAGAGACCCAGTACTTC. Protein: CASRGGASGKETQYF.

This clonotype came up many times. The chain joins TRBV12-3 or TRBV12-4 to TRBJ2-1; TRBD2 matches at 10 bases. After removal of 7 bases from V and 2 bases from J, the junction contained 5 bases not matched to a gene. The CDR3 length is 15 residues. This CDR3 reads CASTLLAGPYNEQFF. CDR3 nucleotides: TGTGCCAGCACCCTACTAGCGGGACCCTACAATGAGCAGTTCTTC.

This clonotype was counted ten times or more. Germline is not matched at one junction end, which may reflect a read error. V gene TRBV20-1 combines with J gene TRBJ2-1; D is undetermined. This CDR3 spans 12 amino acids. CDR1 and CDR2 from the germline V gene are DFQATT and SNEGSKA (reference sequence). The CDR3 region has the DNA TGCAGTGCTCGCTACGGGCAGTCCCTTTACTCCTTC. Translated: CSARYGQSLYSF.

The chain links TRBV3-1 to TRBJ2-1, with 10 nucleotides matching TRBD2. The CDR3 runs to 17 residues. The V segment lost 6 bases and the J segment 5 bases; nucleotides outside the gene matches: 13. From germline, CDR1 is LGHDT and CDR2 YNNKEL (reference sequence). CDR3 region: CASSSGPGGLANNEQFF. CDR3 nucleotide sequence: TGTGCCAGCAGTAGTGGTCCCGGGGGACTAGCGAACAATGAGCAGTTCTTC.

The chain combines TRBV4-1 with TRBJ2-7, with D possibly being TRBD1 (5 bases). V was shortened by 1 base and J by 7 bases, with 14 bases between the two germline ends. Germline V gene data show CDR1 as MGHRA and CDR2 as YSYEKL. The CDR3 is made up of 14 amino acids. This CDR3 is CASSQGYRPLEQYF. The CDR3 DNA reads TGCGCCAGCAGCCAAGGCTACAGGCCTTTGGAGCAGTACTTC.

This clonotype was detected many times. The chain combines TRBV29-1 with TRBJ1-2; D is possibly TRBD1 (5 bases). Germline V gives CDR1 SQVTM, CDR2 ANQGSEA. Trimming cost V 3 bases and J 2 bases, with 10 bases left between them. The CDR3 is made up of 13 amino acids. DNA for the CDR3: TGCAGCGTTGATGAGGGGATGAACTATGGCTACACCTTC. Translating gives CSVDEGMNYGYTF.

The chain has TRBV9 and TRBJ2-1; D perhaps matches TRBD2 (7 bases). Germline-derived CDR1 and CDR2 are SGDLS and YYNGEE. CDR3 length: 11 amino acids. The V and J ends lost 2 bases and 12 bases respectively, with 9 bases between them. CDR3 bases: TGTGCCAGCAGCGTGGGAGGGGGGCAGTTCTTC. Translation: CASSVGGGQFF.

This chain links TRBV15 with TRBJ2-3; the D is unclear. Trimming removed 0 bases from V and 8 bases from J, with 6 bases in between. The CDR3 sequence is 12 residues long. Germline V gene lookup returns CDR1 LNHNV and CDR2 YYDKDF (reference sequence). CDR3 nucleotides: TGTGCCACCAGCAGAGATCCGAGTACGCAGTATTTT. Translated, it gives CATSRDPSTQYF.

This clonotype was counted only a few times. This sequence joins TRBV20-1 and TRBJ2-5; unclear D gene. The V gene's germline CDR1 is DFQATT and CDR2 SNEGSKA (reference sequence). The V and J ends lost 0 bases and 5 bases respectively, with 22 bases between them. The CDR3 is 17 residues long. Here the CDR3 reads CSARDIDEVEGRETQYF. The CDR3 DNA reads TGCAGTGCTAGAGATATAGACGAGGTGGAAGGAAGGGAGACCCAGTACTTC.